The rows below give T cell receptor beta chains drawn from one sample of a study of shared clonotypes between healthy human individuals. Data came from immunoSEQ multiplex PCR; TCRdb stores just in-frame clones and leaves some out. The sample yields just over 2,000,000 clones, 95% seen once. The sample was naive CD4+ T cells sorted from blood. These receptors were obtained from a man between 18 and 35 years old in good health. CDR3s include the opening cysteine and the closing phenylalanine or tryptophan. The order of the fields is clone size, D gene, J gene, V gene, CDR3 protein, CDR3 DNA. D genes are given only for firm matches. The size entry is marked missing in some rows and otherwise reads once, few, many or a size class.

clone_size: -
d_call: -
j_call: TRBJ1-2
v_call: TRBV7-2
cdr3_aa: CASSLRGGGYTF
cdr3_nt: TGTGCCAGCAGCTTAAGAGGAGGGGGCTACACCTTC

clone_size: -
d_call: TRBD1
j_call: TRBJ1-6
v_call: TRBV6-1
cdr3_aa: CASSGTGAPNPLHF
cdr3_nt: TGTGCCAGCAGTGGGACAGGGGCGCCTAATCCCCTCCACTTT

clone_size: -
d_call: -
j_call: TRBJ2-7
v_call: TRBV10-3
cdr3_aa: CAISDPWDSYEQYF
cdr3_nt: TGTGCCATCAGTGACCCCTGGGACTCCTACGAGCAGTACTTC

clone_size: once
d_call: -
j_call: TRBJ2-1
v_call: TRBV11-2
cdr3_aa: CASSLGQNFYNEQFF
cdr3_nt: TGTGCCAGCAGCTTAGGACAGAACTTTTACAATGAGCAGTTCTTC

clone_size: -
d_call: -
j_call: TRBJ2-5
v_call: TRBV28
cdr3_aa: CASRNGWVRETQYF
cdr3_nt: TGTGCCAGCAGGAACGGCTGGGTCCGGGAGACCCAGTACTTC

clone_size: -
d_call: -
j_call: TRBJ1-6
v_call: TRBV6-5
cdr3_aa: CASSRQGPDSPLHF
cdr3_nt: TGTGCCAGCAGCCGCCAGGGCCCTGATTCACCCCTCCACTTT

clone_size: -
d_call: -
j_call: TRBJ1-2
v_call: TRBV28
cdr3_aa: CASSLLGSYGYTF
cdr3_nt: TGTGCCAGCAGTTTATTGGGGAGTTATGGCTACACCTTC

clone_size: -
d_call: -
j_call: TRBJ1-6
v_call: TRBV5-1
cdr3_aa: CASSRGPADNSPLHF
cdr3_nt: TGCGCCAGCAGCCGAGGGCCCGCCGACAATTCACCCCTCCACTTT

clone_size: -
d_call: -
j_call: TRBJ1-5
v_call: TRBV6-5
cdr3_aa: CASSSLTGDNNQPQHF
cdr3_nt: TGTGCCAGCAGTTCCCTAACGGGGGACAACAATCAGCCCCAGCATTTT

clone_size: -
d_call: -
j_call: TRBJ1-4
v_call: TRBV4-1
cdr3_aa: CASSQGRGVGEKLFF
cdr3_nt: TGCGCCAGCAGCCAAGGGAGGGGCGTCGGGGAAAAACTGTTTTTT

clone_size: -
d_call: -
j_call: TRBJ2-3
v_call: TRBV20-1
cdr3_aa: CSAREVPTQYF
cdr3_nt: TGCAGTGCTAGAGAAGTCCCTACGCAGTATTTT

clone_size: -
d_call: -
j_call: TRBJ2-3
v_call: TRBV7-6
cdr3_aa: CASSLADTQYF
cdr3_nt: TGTGCCAGCAGCTTAGCAGATACGCAGTATTTT

clone_size: once
d_call: TRBD2
j_call: TRBJ2-3
v_call: TRBV29-1
cdr3_aa: CSVEVPGAGVHF
cdr3_nt: TGCAGCGTTGAAGTTCCGGGAGCGGGAGTGCATTTT

clone_size: -
d_call: -
j_call: TRBJ2-5
v_call: TRBV5-1
cdr3_aa: CASSLVGPLLGYQETQYF
cdr3_nt: TGCGCCAGCAGCTTGGTTGGACCCTTGCTCGGGTACCAAGAGACCCAGTACTTC

clone_size: -
d_call: TRBD1
j_call: TRBJ1-6
v_call: TRBV6-5
cdr3_aa: CASSYHWGQGNSPLHF
cdr3_nt: TGTGCCAGCAGCTACCACTGGGGACAGGGGAATTCACCCCTCCACTTT

clone_size: once
d_call: -
j_call: TRBJ2-7
v_call: TRBV18
cdr3_aa: CASSPRNGEQYF
cdr3_nt: TGTGCCAGCTCACCACGCAACGGCGAGCAGTACTTC

clone_size: -
d_call: -
j_call: TRBJ2-5
v_call: TRBV5-4
cdr3_aa: CASMGKGLGETQYF
cdr3_nt: TGTGCCAGCATGGGGAAGGGATTAGGAGAGACCCAGTACTTC

clone_size: -
d_call: TRBD1
j_call: TRBJ2-5
v_call: TRBV10-1
cdr3_aa: CASGQGKTQYF
cdr3_nt: TGCGCCAGCGGACAGGGAAAGACCCAGTACTTC

clone_size: -
d_call: -
j_call: TRBJ1-2
v_call: TRBV30
cdr3_aa: CAWSVGGAVSIGYTF
cdr3_nt: TGTGCCTGGAGTGTAGGAGGGGCCGTATCGATCGGCTACACCTTC

clone_size: -
d_call: -
j_call: TRBJ2-1
v_call: TRBV10-3
cdr3_aa: CAISSGTVNEQFF
cdr3_nt: TGTGCCATCAGTTCCGGGACGGTCAATGAGCAGTTCTTC

clone_size: once
d_call: TRBD1
j_call: TRBJ2-7
v_call: TRBV28
cdr3_aa: CASRTGGAGGSYEQYF
cdr3_nt: TGTGCCAGCAGAACAGGGGGCGCAGGGGGGTCCTACGAGCAGTACTTC

clone_size: -
d_call: TRBD1
j_call: TRBJ1-2
v_call: TRBV30
cdr3_aa: CAWRAPGQGTGYTF
cdr3_nt: TGTGCCTGGAGGGCGCCGGGACAGGGGACTGGCTACACCTTC

clone_size: -
d_call: TRBD1
j_call: TRBJ2-3
v_call: TRBV7-2
cdr3_aa: CASSPDRAYTDTQYF
cdr3_nt: TGTGCCAGCAGCCCCGACAGGGCCTACACAGATACGCAGTATTTT

clone_size: -
d_call: TRBD1
j_call: TRBJ1-2
v_call: TRBV27
cdr3_aa: CASSRQGYGYTF
cdr3_nt: TGTGCCAGCAGTAGACAGGGGTATGGCTACACCTTC

clone_size: -
d_call: TRBD1
j_call: TRBJ2-1
v_call: TRBV11-2
cdr3_aa: CASSPWDRGFREDNEQFF
cdr3_nt: TGTGCCAGCAGCCCCTGGGACAGGGGATTCCGAGAGGACAATGAGCAGTTCTTC

clone_size: once
d_call: -
j_call: TRBJ1-1
v_call: TRBV7-2
cdr3_aa: CASSLPYNTEAFF
cdr3_nt: TGTGCCAGCAGCCTCCCCTACAACACTGAAGCTTTCTTT

clone_size: -
d_call: TRBD1
j_call: TRBJ2-5
v_call: TRBV5-1
cdr3_aa: CASSPGQGGETQYF
cdr3_nt: TGCGCCAGCAGCCCAGGACAGGGGGGAGAGACCCAGTACTTC

clone_size: -
d_call: TRBD2
j_call: TRBJ2-1
v_call: TRBV5-1
cdr3_aa: CASSVSGSSNNEQFF
cdr3_nt: TGCGCCAGCAGCGTTAGCGGGAGTTCCAACAATGAGCAGTTCTTC